These 9 T cell receptor beta chains originate from one sample sequenced in a study of T cell responses to AZD1222 COVID-19 vaccine. Sequencing used immunoSEQ multiplex PCR; TCRdb keeps in-frame clones, though not all of them. The data hold some 130,000 clones, with 88% observed a single time. The material was peripheral blood, obtained on day 0 of AZD1222 vaccination. The receptors were sampled from an adult in good health.

The gene calls are TRBV6-5 and TRBJ1-5, with unresolved D. Germline CDR1 is MNHEY and CDR2 is SVGAGI. The ends were cut back, 11 bases at V and 3 bases at J, with 14 bases in the middle. The CDR3 contains 13 residues. The CDR3 region is CASSVGPNQPQHF. CDR3 coding DNA: TGTGCCTCTAGTGTTGGGCCCAATCAGCCCCAGCATTTT.

This chain joins TRBV29-1 and TRBJ2-3; 8 nucleotides match TRBD2. CDR1 is SQVTM and CDR2 is ANQGSEA in the germline V gene. Trimming at V came to 6 bases and at J to 1 base, leaving 12 bases not matched to a gene. The CDR3 extends over 16 amino acids. CDR3 loop: CSVPGGATGRTDTQYF. CDR3 DNA sequence: TGCAGCGTACCCGGGGGGGCTACAGGGCGCACAGATACGCAGTATTTT.

The genes are TRBV5-6 and TRBJ2-3, with unresolved D. The ends were cut back, 4 bases at V and 0 bases at J, with 6 bases in the middle. Looked up from germline, CDR1 is SGHDT and CDR2 is YYEEEE. The length of the CDR3 is 13 residues. The CDR3 DNA sequence: TGTGCCAGCAGCACCTCTAGCACAGATACGCAGTATTTT. It encodes CASSTSSTDTQYF.

This chain links TRBV18 with TRBJ2-3; unclear D gene. Looked up from germline, CDR1 is KGHSH and CDR2 is LQKENI. The V end was cut by 3 bases, the J end by 1 base, with 8 bases between. This CDR3 is 14 amino acids long. This CDR3 is CASSPRMGTDTQYF. Here the CDR3 DNA reads TGTGCCAGCTCACCCCGTATGGGCACAGATACGCAGTATTTT.

This clone was seen only once. This chain connects TRBV2 to TRBJ1-5, with D possibly TRBD1 on 5 matching bases. Trimming cost V 8 bases and J 2 bases, with 13 bases left between them. This CDR3 has 14 amino acids. Germline V gene lookup returns CDR1 SNHLY and CDR2 FYNNEI. The CDR3 sequence is CASGRGVRNQPQHF. The DNA for the CDR3 is TGTGCCAGCGGGCGAGGGGTACGCAATCAGCCCCAGCATTTT.

V usage is TRBV5-5 and J usage is TRBJ2-7; 10 bases line up with TRBD1. The J segment lost 0 bases and the V segment lost 0 bases, leaving 9 bases of the junction unmatched. The CDR3 is 18 residues long. Germline CDR1 is SGHKS and CDR2 is YYEKEE (reference sequence). In DNA, the CDR3 is TGTGCCAGCAGCTTGGTTCGACAGGGGGCTATGAGCTCCTACGAGCAGTACTTC. Its translation is CASSLVRQGAMSSYEQYF.

Comment on this clone: One end of the junction does not line up with germline, which may come from a read error. The V and J genes are TRBV5-1 and TRBJ1-2; weak D call: TRBD1 (6 bases). Looked up from germline, CDR1 is SGHRS and CDR2 is YFSETQ. This CDR3 has 13 amino acids. The CDR3 is CASSLAGTPSLFF. CDR3 bases: TGCGCCAGCAGCTTGGCGGGGACACCTTCCCTCTTCTTC.

This chain connects TRBV5-1 to TRBJ2-6; D possibly corresponds to TRBD2 (6 bases). The V end lost 0 bases, the J end lost 2 bases, and 15 bases lay between the germline ends. This CDR3 has 18 residues. The germline V gene encodes CDR1 SGHRS and CDR2 YFSETQ. CDR3 in amino acids: CASSLGLLRGAGANVLTF. The CDR3 DNA reads TGCGCCAGCAGCTTGGGTCTTTTGCGGGGCGCTGGGGCCAACGTCCTGACTTTC.

This chain joins TRBV7-9 and TRBJ2-7; D is uncertain. Trimming shortened V by 10 bases and J by 6 bases, and 16 bases separated the two germline ends. Germline V gene sequence: CDR1 SEHNR, CDR2 FQNEAQ (reference sequence). This CDR3 has 12 residues. In DNA form, the CDR3 reads TGTGCCATTCCGTCAGCTTTCGGCGAGCAGTACTTC. Residues: CAIPSAFGEQYF.